The entry that follows covers one T cell receptor (beta chain) sequence. The antigen is undetermined. The data originate from a study of T cell responses to AZD1222 COVID-19 vaccine. The study, taken as a whole, reports: Spike was spanned by vaccine-associated CD4 TCRs, which were dominant at 160-218 and 743-854. Of the AZD1222 recipients, only five to seven were seropositive at baseline. Donors were largely white British and mainly female; clonal diversity was possibly underestimated. Vaccination with two AZD1222 doses was followed by a rise in Spike-specific TCR breadth and depth.

The protocol was immunoSEQ multiplex PCR, while the TCRdb copy is restricted to in-frame clones and leaves out a portion. The repertoire holds about 100,000 clones, with 87% as singletons. V shed 0 bases and J shed 7 bases, with 16 bases lying between them. This CDR3 contains 16 residues. Looked up from germline, CDR1 is LGHDT and CDR2 is YNNKEL (reference sequence). The chain couples TRBV3-1 (or the pseudogene TRBV3-2) to TRBJ2-1, with D tentatively TRBD1 (5 bases). The clonotype was recovered from an adult in good health. The material sequenced was peripheral blood, taken on day 0 of AZD1222 vaccination. Written as DNA, the CDR3 is TGTGCCAGCAGCCAAGAAACTCGGCAGGGTCGGAATGAGCAGTTCTTC. It specifies CASSQETRQGRNEQFF.